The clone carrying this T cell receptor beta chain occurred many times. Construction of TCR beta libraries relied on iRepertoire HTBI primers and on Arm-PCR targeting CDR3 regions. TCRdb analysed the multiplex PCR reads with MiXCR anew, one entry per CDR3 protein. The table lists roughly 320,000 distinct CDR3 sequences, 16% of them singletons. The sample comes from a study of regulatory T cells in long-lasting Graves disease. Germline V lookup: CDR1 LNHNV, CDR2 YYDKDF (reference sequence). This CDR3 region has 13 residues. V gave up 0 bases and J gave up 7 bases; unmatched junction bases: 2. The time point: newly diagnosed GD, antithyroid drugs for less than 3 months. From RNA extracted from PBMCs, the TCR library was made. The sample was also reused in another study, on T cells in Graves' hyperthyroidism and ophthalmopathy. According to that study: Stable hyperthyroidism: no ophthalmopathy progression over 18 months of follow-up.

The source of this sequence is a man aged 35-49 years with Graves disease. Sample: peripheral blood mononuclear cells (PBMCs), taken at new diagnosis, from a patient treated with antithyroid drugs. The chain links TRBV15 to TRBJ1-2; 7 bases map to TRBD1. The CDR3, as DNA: TGTGCCACCAGCAGAGAACAGGGGAGTGGCTACACCTTC. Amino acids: CATSREQGSGYTF.